A selection of T cell receptor beta chains follows, all from one sample in a study of T cell responses to AZD1222 COVID-19 vaccine. Using immunoSEQ multiplex PCR, the repertoire was profiled, and TCRdb retains in-frame clones only, with some absent. The sample contains 78,000 or so clones, less than 85% of which appear only once. Here the sequenced sample was peripheral blood, taken 28 days after the second AZD1222 dose. Receptors originate from an adult who received the AZD1222 COVID-19 vaccine. CDR3s include the opening cysteine and the closing phenylalanine or tryptophan. A D gene is named only where the DNA matches it firmly. Expanded clones are given a class, and other clones once, few, many or no size at all.

v_call	clone_size	d_call	j_call	cdr3_aa	cdr3_nt
TRBV27	-	-	TRBJ1-1	CASKSPLEEAFF	TGTGCCAGCAAATCACCTCTCGAGGAAGCTTTCTTT
TRBV27	-	TRBD1	TRBJ1-4	CASSLTRTGGEKLFF	TGTGCCAGCAGTCTCACTCGGACAGGGGGCGAAAAACTGTTTTTT
TRBV27	-	TRBD1	TRBJ2-3	CASKDRRLDTQYF	TGTGCCAGCAAGGACAGGAGATTGGATACGCAGTATTTT
TRBV5-1	-	TRBD1	TRBJ1-2	CASKRQGNYGYTF	TGCGCCAGCAAAAGACAGGGGAACTATGGCTACACCTTC
TRBV4-1	-	-	TRBJ2-7	CASSQQTGSRGYEQYF	TGCGCCAGCAGCCAACAAACCGGGTCACGAGGTTACGAGCAGTACTTC
TRBV6-5	-	-	TRBJ2-3	CASSYTGEGTDTQYF	TGTGCCAGCAGTTATACGGGGGAAGGCACAGATACGCAGTATTTT
TRBV7-9	-	TRBD1	TRBJ2-6	CASSRQGSSAGANVLTF	TGTGCCAGCAGCAGACAGGGATCCTCCGCTGGGGCCAACGTCCTGACTTTC
TRBV6-5	-	TRBD1	TRBJ1-2	CASRGDSGHHGYTF	TGTGCCAGCAGGGGGGACAGCGGGCATCATGGCTACACCTTC
TRBV5-4	-	TRBD1	TRBJ2-5	CASSLYHILLGQGLEETQYF	TGTGCCAGCAGCTTATATCATATCTTACTGGGACAGGGGTTAGAAGAGACCCAGTACTTC
TRBV5-1	-	-	TRBJ1-1	CASTLGHANTEAFF	TGCGCCAGCACCCTCGGACACGCGAACACTGAAGCTTTCTTT
TRBV3-1/TRBV3-2	few	-	TRBJ2-5	CASSRPPQETQYF	TGTGCCAGCAGCCGGCCCCCGCAAGAGACCCAGTACTTC
TRBV19	-	TRBD2	TRBJ2-7	CASSQTGGSLEQYF	TGTGCCAGTAGTCAGACGGGAGGTTCCCTCGAGCAGTACTTC
TRBV19	-	TRBD1	TRBJ1-5	CASSQTGGGQPQHF	TGTGCCAGTAGCCAAACAGGGGGTGGTCAGCCCCAGCATTTT
TRBV6-2/TRBV6-3	-	-	TRBJ1-5	CASSYAEIQPQHF	TGTGCCAGCAGTTACGCCGAGATACAGCCCCAGCATTTT
TRBV6-5	-	-	TRBJ2-6	CASTSKSNVLTF	TGTGCCAGTACCTCCAAGTCCAACGTCCTGACTTTC
TRBV7-6	-	TRBD1	TRBJ2-6	CASSLFPGQGRTGANVLTF	TGTGCCAGCAGCTTATTCCCGGGACAGGGACGGACGGGGGCCAACGTCCTGACTTTC
TRBV5-1	-	-	TRBJ1-6	CASRQIIDGYNSPLHF	TGCGCCAGCAGACAGATTATTGACGGGTATAATTCACCCCTCCACTTT
TRBV5-6	many	-	TRBJ2-7	CASSFGPSEQYF	TGTGCCAGCAGCTTTGGGCCTTCCGAGCAGTACTTC
TRBV7-9	-	TRBD2	TRBJ2-1	CASSLVGGVSYNEQFF	TGTGCCAGCAGCTTAGTTGGGGGGGTCTCCTACAATGAGCAGTTCTTC
TRBV5-1	-	-	TRBJ1-6	CASSFLPVGRTNNSPLHF	TGCGCCAGCAGCTTTCTCCCTGTCGGCCGCACTAATAATTCACCCCTCCACTTT
TRBV6-5	-	-	TRBJ1-1	CASSRGGENTEAFF	TGTGCCAGCAGTAGGGGGGGAGAGAACACTGAAGCTTTCTTT
TRBV10-2	-	-	TRBJ1-2	CASRTEGVYGYTF	TGCGCCAGCAGAACGGAGGGGGTCTATGGCTACACCTTC
TRBV7-8	-	-	TRBJ1-1	CASSLSPVGVNTEAFF	TGTGCCAGCAGCTTATCACCAGTGGGTGTGAACACTGAAGCTTTCTTT
TRBV27	few	TRBD2	TRBJ2-7	CASRVAGASYEQYF	TGTGCCAGCAGAGTAGCGGGGGCCTCCTACGAGCAGTACTTC
TRBV12-3/TRBV12-4	-	-	TRBJ2-2	CASTMTGTGELFF	TGTGCCAGCACCATGACCGGGACCGGGGAGCTGTTTTTT
TRBV4-1	-	-	TRBJ2-5	CASSLTGLQETQYF	TGCGCCAGCAGCCTAACAGGGCTACAAGAGACCCAGTACTTC
TRBV18	-	-	TRBJ2-7	CASTTNEGGDEQYF	TGTGCCAGCACAACCAATGAGGGCGGGGACGAGCAGTACTTC
TRBV7-9	-	-	TRBJ2-3	CASSLQTGTDTQYF	TGTGCCAGCAGCTTACAGACGGGCACAGATACGCAGTATTTT
TRBV7-2	-	TRBD1	TRBJ2-2	CASSPPGQRFGAGGELFF	TGTGCCAGCAGCCCGCCGGGACAGCGATTTGGGGCGGGCGGGGAGCTGTTTTTT
TRBV11-3	-	TRBD1	TRBJ2-2	CASSLDQGVDTGELFF	TGTGCCAGCAGCTTAGACCAGGGGGTGGACACCGGGGAGCTGTTTTTT
TRBV24-1	-	TRBD2	TRBJ2-1	CATSDGLAGGSYNEQFF	TGTGCCACCAGTGACGGGCTAGCGGGGGGATCCTACAATGAGCAGTTCTTC
TRBV30	-	-	TRBJ2-2	CAWLPGLMNTGELFF	TGTGCCTGGTTACCGGGACTCATGAACACCGGGGAGCTGTTTTTT
TRBV6-5	-	-	TRBJ2-7	CALRSRSYEQYF	TGTGCACTCAGGAGTAGGTCCTACGAGCAGTACTTC
TRBV28	-	-	TRBJ1-5	CASRGGVQPQHF	TGTGCCAGCAGAGGAGGGGTTCAGCCCCAGCATTTT
TRBV7-9	few	-	TRBJ1-1	CASSFQLGHRDNTEAFF	TGTGCCAGCAGCTTCCAGTTAGGACACCGGGATAACACTGAAGCTTTCTTT
TRBV6-2/TRBV6-3	few	-	TRBJ1-5	CASSYWPNFLVGQPQHF	TGTGCCAGCAGTTACTGGCCCAATTTTTTAGTCGGTCAGCCCCAGCATTTT
TRBV6-2/TRBV6-3	-	-	TRBJ2-5	CASSYRWETQYF	TGTGCCAGCAGTTATCGGTGGGAGACCCAGTACTTC
TRBV27	-	TRBD1	TRBJ2-7	CASSLSGQPWNEQYF	TGTGCCAGCAGTTTATCGGGACAGCCTTGGAACGAGCAGTACTTC
TRBV7-8	-	TRBD1	TRBJ2-7	CASSTSGQTRKQYF	TGTGCCAGCAGCACCTCGGGACAGACACGAAAGCAGTACTTC
TRBV5-1	-	TRBD2	TRBJ2-7	CASSLWSGGGYEQYF	TGCGCCAGCAGCTTGTGGTCGGGGGGGGGCTACGAGCAGTACTTC
TRBV7-3	once	TRBD1	TRBJ2-1	CASSPRGTGAVNEQFF	TGTGCCAGCAGCCCCCGTGGGACAGGGGCTGTCAATGAGCAGTTCTTC
TRBV7-9	once	-	TRBJ2-1	CASSLVVYNEQFF	TGTGCCAGCAGCTTAGTCGTCTACAATGAGCAGTTCTTC
TRBV3-1/TRBV3-2	-	-	TRBJ2-1	CASSQVGRELREQFF	TGTGCCAGCAGCCAAGTAGGACGGGAACTCAGGGAGCAGTTCTTC
TRBV27	-	-	TRBJ2-5	CASSLTRLGAQETQYF	TGTGCCAGCAGTTTGACCCGCCTGGGGGCCCAAGAGACCCAGTACTTC